The 31 T cell receptor beta chains reported below all come from one sample, sequenced in a study of T cells in Graves' hyperthyroidism and ophthalmopathy. Amplified TCR beta CDR3 regions came from RNA transcripts. The HTBI set primed first-round TCR CDR3 RT-PCR. TCRdb independently ran MiXCR on the multiplex PCR reads; one entry per CDR3 protein. In the table there are about 610,000 distinct CDR3 sequences, around 15% of which are singletons. The sequenced sample consisted of blood. All receptors come from a woman between 40 and 55 years old with Graves' ophthalmopathy.

This clonotype was seen a few times. V gene TRBV12-3 or TRBV12-4 combines with J gene TRBJ2-1; TRBD1 might be the D (5 bases). CDR3 length: 16 amino acids. Between the trimmed V and J ends, which lost 0 bases and 4 bases, there was a span of 13 bases. CDR3 region: CASSLAGALGYNEQFF. The CDR3 region has the DNA TGTGCCAGCAGTTTAGCAGGGGCCTTGGGTTACAATGAGCAGTTCTTC.

For this clonotype: The junction and the germline gene differ at one end; a read error may be behind it. The chain carries TRBV3-1 and TRBJ2-1, with 10 bases aligning to TRBD2. The CDR3 totals 15 residues. Per the germline V gene, CDR1 is LGHDT and CDR2 is YNNKEL (reference sequence). Here the CDR3 reads CASNLAGGQYNEQLF. DNA of the CDR3: TGTGCCAGCAACTTAGCGGGGGGCCAATACAATGAGCAGCTCTTC.

As for this clonotype: A much larger clone sits a single nucleotide away, making a read error possible. This is likely a read error, given that the CDR3 carries no conserved phenylalanine or tryptophan at its end. The chain is built from TRBV10-3 and TRBJ1-2, with TRBD1 matching 7 bases. This CDR3 comprises 16 residues. The V gene's germline CDR1 is ENHRY and CDR2 SYGVKD. V was pared by 6 bases and J by 1 base, with 11 bases of the junction left unmatched. The CDR3 spells CAISKFGTEGNYGYTL. As DNA, the CDR3 is TGTGCCATCAGCAAGTTCGGGACAGAGGGTAACTATGGCTACACCCTC.

This clonotype was observed at least ten times. The rearrangement joins TRBV18 to TRBJ2-7, with no clear D. CDR1 is KGHSH, CDR2 LQKENI, per germline. The V end was cut by 3 bases, the J end by 0 bases, with 6 bases between. The CDR3 sequence is 13 residues long. The CDR3 nucleotides are TGTGCCAGCTCACCGGTGGCCTCCTACGAGCAGTACTTC. It yields the protein CASSPVASYEQYF.

This clonotype was observed at least ten times. The chain couples TRBV11-2 to TRBJ2-3; D ambiguous. Trimming shortened V by 8 bases and J by 0 bases, and 15 bases separated the two germline ends. CDR1 is SGHAT and CDR2 is FQNNGV in the germline V gene. The CDR3 contains 15 residues. The CDR3 DNA reads as TGTGCCAGCGGCCCCCGGTATGGGAGCACAGATACGCAGTATTTT. Its protein product is CASGPRYGSTDTQYF.

The chain uses TRBV24-1 and TRBJ2-1; 7 nucleotides agree with TRBD2. CDR1 and CDR2 from the germline V gene are KGHDR and SFDVKD. The J segment lost 6 bases and the V segment lost 4 bases, leaving 8 bases of the junction unmatched. The CDR3 loop spans 15 amino acids. In DNA, the CDR3 is TGTGCCACCAGTGACGCCGGGGGAGGGGTCAATGAGCAGTTCTTC. It translates to CATSDAGGGVNEQFF.

This clonotype turned up a few times. The rearrangement joins TRBV25-1 to TRBJ2-3; perhaps TRBD1 as D (5 bases). Trimming shortened V by 7 bases and J by 4 bases, and 12 bases separated the two germline ends. This CDR3 region has 13 residues. Germline-derived CDR1 and CDR2 are MGHDK and SYGVNS. CDR3 sequence: CASKGYVADTQYF. The CDR3 coding sequence is TGTGCCAGCAAGGGGTATGTTGCAGATACGCAGTATTTT.

This clonotype was observed at least ten times. The gene calls are TRBV3-1 and TRBJ2-4; 14 bases are a match to TRBD2. CDR1 and CDR2 from the germline V gene are LGHDT and YNNKEL (reference sequence). J gave up 7 bases and V 6 bases, and 5 bases lay outside the gene matches. This CDR3 comprises 15 residues. This chain's CDR3 is CASSPGTSGGNIQYF. In nucleotides, the CDR3 is TGTGCCAGCAGTCCGGGGACTAGCGGGGGCAACATTCAGTACTTC. Supplemented by reference TRBV3-1 and TRBJ2-4, the full variable domain reads DTAVSQTPKYLVTQMGNDKSIKCEQNLGHDTMYWYKQDSKKFLKIMFSYNNKELIINETVPNRFSPKSPDKAHLNLHINSLELGDSAVYFCASSPGTSGGNIQYFGAGTRLSVL.

This clonotype was counted many times. An end of the junction does not agree with germline; a read error may underlie this. This chain connects TRBV20-1 to TRBJ2-3, with TRBD2 matching 10 bases. This CDR3 has 13 residues. The V gene's germline CDR1 is DFQATT and CDR2 SNEGSKA (reference sequence). The chain's CDR3 is CSSSGRVSDTQYF. Here the CDR3 DNA reads TGCAGTTCTAGCGGGAGAGTGTCAGATACGCAGTATTTT.

The chain combines TRBV3-1 with TRBJ1-6; D not resolved. V was shortened by 3 bases and J by 0 bases, with 9 bases between the two germline ends. Germline V lookup: CDR1 LGHDT, CDR2 YNNKEL (reference sequence). CDR3 size: 16 residues. The CDR3 region has the DNA TGTGCCAGCAGCCAGGGATCTAGCTCCTATAATTCACCCCTCCACTTT. This encodes CASSQGSSSYNSPLHF.

This chain connects TRBV19 to TRBJ2-5; D unresolved. The CDR3 has 15 amino acids. V was trimmed by 1 base and J by 5 bases, leaving 14 bases between them. CDR1 is LNHDA, CDR2 SQIVND, per germline (reference sequence). CDR3 region: CASSIGTLTLETQYF. CDR3 bases: TGTGCCAGTAGTATAGGAACTCTCACCTTGGAGACCCAGTACTTC.

This rearrangement joins TRBV6-5 to TRBJ2-7; either TRBD1 or TRBD2 may fit D (5 bases each). V shed 0 bases and J shed 2 bases, with 11 bases lying between them. The CDR3 has 15 amino acids. Germline V gives CDR1 MNHEY, CDR2 SVGAGI. The CDR3 region is CASSYSWDAPYEQYF. In DNA, the CDR3 is TGTGCCAGCAGTTACTCGTGGGACGCTCCCTACGAGCAGTACTTC.

This clonotype was counted many times. The chain combines TRBV24-1 with TRBJ2-1; D possibly corresponds to TRBD1 (5 bases). Trimming took off 5 bases at V and 0 bases at J, with 13 bases between the two ends. The CDR3 totals 16 residues. The germline V gene encodes CDR1 KGHDR and CDR2 SFDVKD. The CDR3: CATSGPGHSSYNEQFF. The CDR3 nucleotides read TGTGCCACCAGTGGGCCAGGGCATAGCTCCTACAATGAGCAGTTCTTC.

This clonotype was counted at least ten times. The chain recombines TRBV3-1 with TRBJ2-1, with TRBD1 identical over 7 bases. V gave up 0 bases and J gave up 4 bases; unmatched junction bases: 3. The CDR3 contains 15 residues. CDR1 is LGHDT and CDR2 is YNNKEL in the germline V gene (reference sequence). This CDR3 reads CASSQDGTAYNEQFF. CDR3 DNA: TGTGCCAGCAGCCAAGATGGGACAGCGTACAATGAGCAGTTCTTC.

The chain employs TRBV12-3 or TRBV12-4 and TRBJ1-2, with unresolved D. This CDR3 contains 15 residues. The V and J ends lost 1 base and 1 base respectively, with 10 bases between them. CDR3 coding DNA: TGTGCCAGCAGTTTAGGAATGGCGGTTAACTATGGCTACACCTTC. It codes for CASSLGMAVNYGYTF.

This clonotype came up many times. This chain links TRBV6-1 with TRBJ1-2; no clear D gene. Trimming left V 4 bases short and J 8 bases short, with 11 bases between. Germline lookup yields CDR1 MNHNS and CDR2 SASEGT. CDR3 length: 12 residues. Written as DNA, the CDR3 is TGTGCCAGCAGTGCCGGAAACCGCGGCTACACCTTC. It specifies CASSAGNRGYTF.

Many counts were recorded for this clonotype. The genes are TRBV7-9 and TRBJ2-1, with 7 bases lining up with TRBD1. The CDR3 totals 15 residues. Looked up from germline, CDR1 is SEHNR and CDR2 is FQNEAQ (reference sequence). The V gene end was trimmed by 8 bases and the J gene end by 0 bases; junction bases not matched to a gene: 7. CDR3 coding DNA: TGTGCCAGCGCCCCCAGGGGGAACTCCTACAATGAGCAGTTCTTC. It is translated as CASAPRGNSYNEQFF.

Many counts were recorded for this clonotype. The chain combines TRBV28 with TRBJ2-7; the match to TRBD2 covers 8 bases. The trim removed 7 bases at V and 6 bases at J, leaving 5 bases unmatched. CDR1 and CDR2 from the germline V gene are MDHEN and SYDVKM. The CDR3 extends over 12 amino acids. CDR3 residues: CASTTGGREQYF. DNA of the CDR3: TGTGCCAGCACGACGGGAGGGCGCGAGCAGTACTTC.

This clonotype was recorded at least ten times. The V gene is TRBV20-1, the J gene TRBJ2-5; 7 nucleotides agree with TRBD2. From germline, CDR1 is DFQATT and CDR2 SNEGSKA (reference sequence). With V trimmed by 5 bases and J by 2 bases, 5 bases remained unmatched. The CDR3 runs 13 residues. Written as DNA, the CDR3 is TGCAGTGCTCCCAGACTAGCTCAAGAGACCCAGTACTTC. Protein: CSAPRLAQETQYF.

This clonotype occurred many times. The V and J genes are TRBV7-8 and TRBJ2-7; D is unresolved. CDR1 and CDR2 (germline): SGHVS, FQNEAQ. The V gene lost 4 bases and the J gene lost 3 bases, with 13 bases spanning the gap. The CDR3 loop spans 14 amino acids. The CDR3 sequence: CASSYAGPDYEQYF. The CDR3 region has the DNA TGTGCCAGCAGCTATGCCGGGCCTGACTACGAGCAGTACTTC.

For this clonotype: This may be a read error, as it is one base from a much larger clone. This chain links TRBV7-2 with TRBJ1-1, with a possible D match to TRBD1 (5 bases). This CDR3 has 13 amino acids. Germline V lookup: CDR1 SGHTA, CDR2 FQGNSA. V was shortened by 5 bases and J by 8 bases, with 15 bases between the two germline ends. CDR3 nucleotides: TGTGCCAGCAGCCTCACGACGAGACAGGAAGCTTTCTTT. Protein: CASSLTTRQEAFF.

CDR3 amino acids: CSARGRWDNTGELFF. The CDR3 DNA reads TGCAGTGCTAGAGGTCGTTGGGACAACACCGGGGAGCTGTTTTTT. J is TRBJ2-2 and V is TRBV20-1, with D possibly called TRBD1 or TRBD2 (5 bases each). Germline CDR1 is DFQATT and CDR2 is SNEGSKA (reference sequence). This CDR3 spans 15 amino acids. V dropped 1 base and J dropped 2 bases, with 11 bases sitting between them.

This chain links TRBV19 with TRBJ2-1; D unclear. The germline V and J ends were trimmed by 5 bases and 0 bases, with 11 bases remaining between them. CDR1 and CDR2 (germline): LNHDA, SQIVND (reference sequence). The CDR3 contains 15 residues. The CDR3 DNA follows: TGTGCCAGTAGTTCTCTGAGAAGCTCCTACAATGAGCAGTTCTTC. It specifies CASSSLRSSYNEQFF.

Ten or more counts support this clonotype. V is TRBV6-2 or TRBV6-3 and J is TRBJ1-1; D gene uncertain. Germline V gene data show CDR1 as MNHEY and CDR2 as SVGEGT. V gave up 6 bases and J gave up 3 bases, with 8 bases separating them. This CDR3 spans 12 amino acids. CDR3 sequence: CASSKGYTEAFF. The CDR3 DNA reads as TGTGCCAGCAGCAAGGGTTACACTGAAGCTTTCTTT.

This clonotype has ten or more counts. The genes are TRBV28 and TRBJ1-1; 7 positions match TRBD1. This CDR3 has 14 amino acids. Germline CDR1 and CDR2: MDHEN and SYDVKM. With 3 bases clipped from V and 3 bases from J, the junction kept 4 bases outside the gene matches. The CDR3 is CASSFRGSYTEAFF. CDR3 DNA sequence: TGTGCCAGCAGTTTCAGGGGGAGCTACACTGAAGCTTTCTTT.

This clonotype was recorded at least ten times. The chain combines TRBV6-1 with TRBJ2-7, with 12 bases fitting TRBD2. Germline CDR1 MNHNS, CDR2 SASEGT. V was pared by 11 bases and J by 7 bases, with 9 bases of the junction left unmatched. The CDR3 length is 13 residues. CDR3: CAVGTSGPWEQYF. The CDR3 DNA reads as TGTGCCGTTGGGACTAGCGGGCCTTGGGAGCAGTACTTC.

This clonotype was counted many times. The genes are TRBV20-1 and TRBJ1-2, with TRBD1 matching over 7 bases. Germline V gene data show CDR1 as DFQATT and CDR2 as SNEGSKA (reference sequence). With 6 bases clipped from V and 5 bases from J, the junction kept 15 bases outside the gene matches. CDR3 length equals 15 residues. The DNA for the CDR3 is TGCAGTGCAAACCCCCAGGGGGAGGTTATGTATGGCTACACCTTC. The encoded protein is CSANPQGEVMYGYTF.

This clonotype was observed a handful of times. This chain joins TRBV10-3 and TRBJ1-4; D is perhaps TRBD1 (5 bases). Trimming removed 10 bases at V and 8 bases at J, with 17 bases between. Germline assignment: CDR1 ENHRY and CDR2 SYGVKD. CDR3 length: 13 amino acids. Here the CDR3 reads CATGARVGEKLFF. CDR3 nucleotide sequence: TGTGCCACCGGGGCCAGGGTAGGGGAAAAACTGTTTTTT.

This clonotype showed up many times. The chain joins TRBV30 to TRBJ1-3; D remains unclear. The CDR3 sequence is 14 residues long. V was clipped by 2 bases and J by 4 bases, with 12 bases between them. Looked up from germline, CDR1 is GTSNPN and CDR2 is SVGIG (reference sequence). The CDR3 sequence: CAWSLTVPGNTIYF. CDR3 DNA: TGTGCCTGGAGTCTTACGGTCCCCGGAAACACCATATATTTT.

This clonotype was seen repeatedly, ten times or more. The CDR3 reads CAWSVTGYEQYF. Here the CDR3 DNA reads TGTGCCTGGAGTGTTACGGGCTACGAGCAGTACTTC. The V and J genes are TRBV30 and TRBJ2-7; no clear D gene. The V end was cut by 0 bases, the J end by 3 bases, with 6 bases between. This CDR3 comprises 12 residues. Germline lookup yields CDR1 GTSNPN and CDR2 SVGIG (reference sequence).

This clonotype was detected ten times or more. This sequence joins TRBV6-1 and TRBJ1-4; D is unresolved. V lost 5 bases and J 5 bases, leaving 15 bases between the germline ends. This CDR3 spans 15 amino acids. CDR1 is MNHNS and CDR2 is SASEGT in the germline V gene. CDR3 amino acids: CASSRQAAANEKLFF. In DNA, the CDR3 is TGTGCCAGCAGTCGACAAGCGGCTGCCAATGAAAAACTGTTTTTT.